These 8 T cell receptor beta chains were sequenced from one sample in a study of CXCR3-negative and CXCR3-positive naive CD8 T cells. Preparation of TRB cDNA libraries relied on 5' RACE carrying UMI labels. TCRdb re-called the 5' RACE reads; one entry per CDR3 protein, DNA not given. The specimen's table records approximately 62,000 distinct CDR3 sequences. Sequences were obtained from naive CXCR3- CD8+ T cells from blood. Subset meaning: CD45RO-CCR7+CD27+CD95- naive CD8+ T cells lacking CXCR3 (TNR3-). Source of these receptors: a human donor in good health. Some clones in this sample may be carry-over from other donors' samples.

The chain combines TRBV10-3 with TRBJ2-2; TCRdb's D gene call, TRBD1, goes unchecked for lack of DNA. The CDR3 contains 16 residues. In germline, CDR1 is ENHRY, CDR2 SYGVKD. CDR3 residues: CAISPTETGTTGELFF.

The chain is built from TRBV12-3 or TRBV12-4 and TRBJ2-1; TCRdb selects TRBD1, and the lack of DNA leaves this call unchecked. The length of the CDR3 is 11 residues. CDR3 region: CASSYGAEQFF.

The gene calls are TRBV4-3 and TRBJ2-1; absent DNA, TCRdb's TRBD1 call cannot be checked. Germline CDR1 is LGHNA and CDR2 is YSLEER. CDR3 length: 16 residues. Here the CDR3 reads CASSQATGLYYNEQFF.

The chain has TRBV12-3 or TRBV12-4 and TRBJ1-4. There are 15 residues in the CDR3. CDR3 amino acids: CASSSPMDPMEKLFF.

The gene calls are TRBV7-8 and TRBJ2-5. CDR3 size: 13 residues. CDR1 is SGHVS and CDR2 is FQNEAQ in the germline V gene. Here the CDR3 reads CASSFYSQETQYF.

This chain uses TRBV15 with TRBJ2-1. CDR3 length equals 12 residues. The germline V gene has CDR1 LNHNV and CDR2 YYDKDF (reference sequence). CDR3 loop: CATSRVGGEQFF.

This chain links TRBV7-8 with TRBJ2-3; TCRdb's D gene call, TRBD1, goes unchecked for lack of DNA. Germline CDR1 is SGHVS and CDR2 is FQNEAQ. CDR3 length: 15 residues. CDR3 amino acids: CASSLEAGLADTQYF.

The rearrangement links TRBV7-9 to TRBJ1-1; TCRdb names TRBD1, which stays unverified in the absence of DNA. Germline V gene data show CDR1 as SEHNR and CDR2 as FQNEAQ (reference sequence). CDR3 length equals 20 residues. CDR3 region: CASSASRPGQGATMNTEAFF.